The clone carrying this T cell receptor (beta chain) turned up a few times. Its specificity is not known. TCRdb re-called the reads with MiXCR, one entry per CDR3 protein. This table has around 710,000 distinct CDR3 sequences, around 29% appearing once. The length of the CDR3 is 15 residues. Germline V lookup: CDR1 ENHRY, CDR2 SYGVKD. V lost 7 bases and J lost 0; bases outside the gene matches: 5. This sample stems from a study of T cell repertoires in cytomegalovirus infection. Broader study findings: Within the response measured ex vivo, HLA-C-restricted CMV-specific TCR beta clonotypes were dominant.

This TCR was recovered from a human donor in good health (CMV status not recorded). Some clones in this sample may be carry-over from other donors' samples. The sample consisted of cultured CD8+ T cells from PBMCs, taken from culture after CMV antigen stimulation. The chain links TRBV10-3 to TRBJ2-3, with 9 bases lining up with TRBD2. The CDR3 protein is CAIKQAGGSTDTQYF. In DNA, the CDR3 is TGTGCCATCAAACAAGCGGGGGGAAGCACAGATACGCAGTATTTT.